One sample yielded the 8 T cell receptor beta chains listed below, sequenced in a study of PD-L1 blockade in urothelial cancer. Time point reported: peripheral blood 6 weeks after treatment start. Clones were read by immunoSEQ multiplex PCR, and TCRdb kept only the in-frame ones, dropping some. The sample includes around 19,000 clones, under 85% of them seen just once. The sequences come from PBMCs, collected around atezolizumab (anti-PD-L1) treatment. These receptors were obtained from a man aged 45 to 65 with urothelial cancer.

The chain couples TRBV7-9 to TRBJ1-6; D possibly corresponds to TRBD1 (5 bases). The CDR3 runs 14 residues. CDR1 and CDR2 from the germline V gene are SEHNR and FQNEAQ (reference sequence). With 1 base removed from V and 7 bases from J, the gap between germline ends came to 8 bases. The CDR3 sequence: CASSLETVNSPLHF. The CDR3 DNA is TGTGCCAGCAGCTTAGAGACAGTAAATTCACCCCTCCACTTT. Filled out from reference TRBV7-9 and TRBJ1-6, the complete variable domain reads DTGVSQNPRHKITKRGQNVTFRCDPISEHNRLYWYRQTLGQGPEFLTYFQNEAQLEKSRLLSDRFSAERPKGSFSTLEIQRTEQGDSAMYLCASSLETVNSPLHFGNGTRLTVT.

As DNA, the CDR3 is TGTGCCAGCAGTGAACCCGCGGATGAGCAGTTCTTC. This codes for CASSEPADEQFF. The rearrangement joins TRBV6-1 to TRBJ2-1; D gene unclear. CDR1 and CDR2 from the germline V gene are MNHNS and SASEGT. This CDR3 contains 12 residues. V was pared by 2 bases and J by 8 bases, with 7 bases between.

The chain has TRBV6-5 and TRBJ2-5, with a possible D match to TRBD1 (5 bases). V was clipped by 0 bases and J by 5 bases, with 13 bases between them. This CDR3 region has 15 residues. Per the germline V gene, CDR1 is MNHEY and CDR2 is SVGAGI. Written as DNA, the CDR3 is TGTGCCAGCAGTTACTCGCAGGGAAGGACGGAGACCCAGTACTTC. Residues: CASSYSQGRTETQYF.

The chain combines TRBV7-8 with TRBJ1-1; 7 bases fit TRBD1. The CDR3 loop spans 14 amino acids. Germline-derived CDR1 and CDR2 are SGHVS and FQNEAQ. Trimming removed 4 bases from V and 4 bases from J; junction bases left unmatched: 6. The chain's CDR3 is CASSSGQVGTEAFF. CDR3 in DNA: TGTGCCAGCAGCTCCGGACAGGTCGGCACTGAAGCTTTCTTT.

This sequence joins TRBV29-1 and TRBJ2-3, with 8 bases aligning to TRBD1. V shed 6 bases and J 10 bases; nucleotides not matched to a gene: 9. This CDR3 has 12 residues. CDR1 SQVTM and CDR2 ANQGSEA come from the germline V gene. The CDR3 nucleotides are TGCAGCGTCCGCGGACAGGGCACGGCGCAGTATTTT. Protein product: CSVRGQGTAQYF.

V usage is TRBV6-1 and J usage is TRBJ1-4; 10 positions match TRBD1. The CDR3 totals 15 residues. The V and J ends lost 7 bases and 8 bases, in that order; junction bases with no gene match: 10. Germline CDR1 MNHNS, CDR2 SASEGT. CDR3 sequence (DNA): TGTGCCAGCACCCCATCGGGACAGGGGCTGGAAAAACTGTTTTTT. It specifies CASTPSGQGLEKLFF.

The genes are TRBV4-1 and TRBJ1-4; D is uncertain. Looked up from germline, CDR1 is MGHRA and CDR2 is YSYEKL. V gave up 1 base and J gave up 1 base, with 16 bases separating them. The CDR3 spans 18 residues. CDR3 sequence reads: CASSQADVGPRTNEKLFF. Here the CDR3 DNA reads TGCGCCAGCAGCCAAGCCGACGTGGGCCCCCGAACTAATGAAAAACTGTTTTTT.

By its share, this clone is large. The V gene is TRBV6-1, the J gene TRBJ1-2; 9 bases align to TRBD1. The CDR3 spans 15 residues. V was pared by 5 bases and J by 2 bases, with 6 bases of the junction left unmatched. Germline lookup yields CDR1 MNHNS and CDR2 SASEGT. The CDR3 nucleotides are TGTGCCAGCAGTCCATCGACAGGGGGAAACTATGGCTACACCTTC. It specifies CASSPSTGGNYGYTF.